Listed below are T cell receptor beta chains from one sample, sequenced in a study of blood T cell repertoires in COVID-19. Measured with immunoSEQ multiplex PCR; TCRdb has only the in-frame clones, and not every one. Here the sample spans about 39,000 clones, around 96% being singletons. Source material: peripheral blood. The receptor set was obtained from a human donor with active COVID-19. The donor label of this sample is uncertain. The CDR3 runs from the conserved cysteine through the conserved F or W. D genes are given only for firm matches. A row's size may be missing; if present it is once, few, many or a size class.

.	TRBJ2-3	.	TRBV28	TGTGCCAGCACCGACGGGGATGGGGATACGCAGTATTTT	CASTDGDGDTQYF
.	TRBJ2-5	.	TRBV2	TGTGCCAGCACCCCGACCGAGGCCCAGTACTTC	CASTPTEAQYF
.	TRBJ1-1	.	TRBV6-2/TRBV6-3	TGTGCCAGCAGCCGTGGGGGGACTATGAACACTGAAGCTTTCTTT	CASSRGGTMNTEAFF
.	TRBJ2-3	TRBD2	TRBV4-1	TGCGCCAGCAGCCAAGTTTTTACAGCGGGGGCCTCCGGTACGCAGTATTTT	CASSQVFTAGASGTQYF
.	TRBJ2-1	TRBD1	TRBV19	TGTGCCAGTAGTAAGTTTCAGGGGGCAGAGAATGAGCAGTTCTTC	CASSKFQGAENEQFF
.	TRBJ2-3	TRBD1	TRBV13	TGTGCCAGCAGCTTAGTCCGGGACAGAAACGTTAGGGATACGCAGTATTTT	CASSLVRDRNVRDTQYF
once	TRBJ2-7	.	TRBV10-2	TGCGCCAGCAGTGACAGGGGCGGCTTTGAGCAGTACTTC	CASSDRGGFEQYF
.	TRBJ2-6	.	TRBV11-3	TGTGCCAGCAGCTCAAGGGAGGTGGCTGGTGGGGCCAACGTCCTGACTTTC	CASSSREVAGGANVLTF
.	TRBJ1-2	.	TRBV4-2	TGTGCCAGCAGCCAATCCCTACAGGGTTATGGCTACACCTTC	CASSQSLQGYGYTF
once	TRBJ1-5	.	TRBV19	TGTGCCAGTAGTATAGTTCTGAGCACCAATCAGCCCCAGCATTTT	CASSIVLSTNQPQHF
.	TRBJ2-1	TRBD1	TRBV6-6	TGTGCCAGCAGTTACTTGGGACAGAAGTCCTACAATGAGCAGTTCTTC	CASSYLGQKSYNEQFF
.	TRBJ2-2	.	TRBV4-1	TGCGCCAGCAGCCAAGGGACAGTAACCACCGGGGAGCTGTTTTTT	CASSQGTVTTGELFF
once	TRBJ2-1	TRBD2	TRBV4-2	TGTGCCAGCAGCCGCTCGGGAGGGACTGCGATACTTCGGCGGTTCTTC	CASSRSGGTAILRRFF
.	TRBJ1-6	.	TRBV25-1	TGTGCCAGCAGTGAAACAGGGAGCTCCTATAATTCACCCCTCCACTTT	CASSETGSSYNSPLHF
.	TRBJ1-4	TRBD1	TRBV20-1	TGCAGTGCTAGTGAGCTGGGACAGGCTAATGAAAAACTGTTTTTT	CSASELGQANEKLFF
.	TRBJ1-6	.	TRBV25-1	TGTGCCAGCAAGTGGGGGGGGCAGTTAGATTCACCCCTCCACTTT	CASKWGGQLDSPLHF
.	TRBJ2-7	TRBD1	TRBV5-1	TGCGCCAGCAGCGCAGGACAGGCTTCACCCATCGACGAGCAGTACTTC	CASSAGQASPIDEQYF
.	TRBJ2-1	.	TRBV7-2	TGTGCCAGCAGCCCAGATTACAGGGCGGGGCAGTTCTTC	CASSPDYRAGQFF
.	TRBJ1-1	.	TRBV5-6	TGTGCCAGCAGCTTGGTGGGGGGGAACACTGAAGCTTTCTTT	CASSLVGGNTEAFF
.	TRBJ2-7	TRBD1	TRBV11-3	TGTGCCAGCAGCTTGGGGGCAGGGGGCTACGAGCAGTACTTC	CASSLGAGGYEQYF
.	TRBJ1-5	.	TRBV21-1	TGTGCCAGCGGCCCCGGACAGGGGACTCAGCCCCAGCATTTT	CASGPGQGTQPQHF
.	TRBJ1-1	TRBD1	TRBV9	TGTGCCAGCAGCGTAGACGCAGGGGGCAGAACTGAAGCTTTCTTT	CASSVDAGGRTEAFF
.	TRBJ2-1	TRBD1	TRBV5-5	TGTGCCAGCAACCGACAGGGTGGCTCCTACAATGAGCAGTTCTTC	CASNRQGGSYNEQFF
.	TRBJ1-3	TRBD1	TRBV10-3	TGTGCCATTAGGGACAGCTCTGGAAACACCATATATTTT	CAIRDSSGNTIYF
once	TRBJ2-1	TRBD2	TRBV25-1	TGTGCCAGCAGCTCGGTGGGGACTAGCCCGATCTTC	CASSSVGTSPIF
.	TRBJ2-2	TRBD2	TRBV6-6	TGTGCCAGCAGGGACCCCGGGGGGGCGCACACCGGGGAGCTGTTTTTT	CASRDPGGAHTGELFF
.	TRBJ2-2	.	TRBV6-5	TGTGCCAGCATATGGACAGAGAACACCGGGGAGCTGTTTTTT	CASIWTENTGELFF
.	TRBJ2-1	.	TRBV10-3	TGTGCCATCAAGGACATCAATGAGCAGTTCTTC	CAIKDINEQFF
.	TRBJ2-1	TRBD1	TRBV5-1	TGCGCCAGCAGCCCTCTAGGGGGCGCCTACAATGAGCAGTTCTTC	CASSPLGGAYNEQFF
.	TRBJ1-1	TRBD1	TRBV7-9	TGTGCCAGCAGCTTAAGCCGGGACAGGGGATCTGAAGCTTTCTTT	CASSLSRDRGSEAFF
.	TRBJ1-5	.	TRBV7-8	TGTGCCAGCAGCTCCCCCGTGGGGGGTCGCAATCAGCCCCAGCATTTT	CASSSPVGGRNQPQHF
.	TRBJ2-1	TRBD2	TRBV24-1	TGTGCCACCAGTGAACCCGGTAGCGGGAGGGGCAATGAGCAGTTCTTC	CATSEPGSGRGNEQFF
.	TRBJ2-5	.	TRBV5-5	TGTGCCAGCAGCTTGGTAGGACAGGGGACTAGAGGGGAGACCCAGTACTTC	CASSLVGQGTRGETQYF
.	TRBJ1-1	.	TRBV20-1	TGCAGTGCAATGACAGTTGAAGCTTTCTTT	CSAMTVEAFF
.	TRBJ2-2	.	TRBV15	TGTGCCACCAAACAGGGCCAGGGGAACACCGGGGAGCTGTTTTTT	CATKQGQGNTGELFF
.	TRBJ2-3	TRBD1	TRBV9	TGTGCCAGCAATGTGGGACAGGGGGCCCGCACAGATACGCAGTATTTT	CASNVGQGARTDTQYF
.	TRBJ1-1	.	TRBV5-1	TGCGCCAGCAGCTTGGGCGGTTTCGGCACTGAAGCTTTCTTT	CASSLGGFGTEAFF
once	TRBJ2-1	TRBD2	TRBV5-1	TGCGCCAGCAGCTTTGCGCGGGGGGACCCTTCGGGTGAGCAGTTCTTC	CASSFARGDPSGEQFF
.	TRBJ2-3	.	TRBV29-1	TGCAGCACCGAAAGGGGTTCTACAGATACGCAGTATTTT	CSTERGSTDTQYF
.	TRBJ1-5	.	TRBV19	TGTGCCAGTAGTATAGCAATGAGGGGCAATCAGCCCCAGCATTTT	CASSIAMRGNQPQHF
.	TRBJ1-6	TRBD1	TRBV18	TGTGCCAGCTCACCAGGGACAGGACCTAATTCACCCCTCCACTTT	CASSPGTGPNSPLHF
.	TRBJ1-1	.	TRBV7-9	TGTGCCAGCAGCCAAATTATTGGCCCGAACACTGAAGCTTTCTTT	CASSQIIGPNTEAFF
.	TRBJ1-5	.	TRBV10-2	TGCGCCAGCAGTGATGACAGCCATAGCAATCAGCCCCAGCATTTT	CASSDDSHSNQPQHF
few	TRBJ1-5	.	TRBV7-9	TGTGCCAGCAGCCGGGCAGGGAATCAGCCCCAGCATTTT	CASSRAGNQPQHF
.	TRBJ2-7	TRBD1	TRBV7-6	TGTGCCAGCAGCCAAACCCCGGGACAGGGTGCCTACGAGCAGTACTTC	CASSQTPGQGAYEQYF
.	TRBJ1-4	.	TRBV28	TGTGCCAGCGCTACCGGGACACAGGTAGTTGAAAAACTGTTTTTT	CASATGTQVVEKLFF
.	TRBJ2-1	TRBD1	TRBV7-9	TGTGCCAGCAGCTCGGACAGGTCCAATGAGCAGTTCTTC	CASSSDRSNEQFF
.	TRBJ1-5	.	TRBV6-6	TGTGCCAGCAGTTACTCTGCGGGGGCTGGCCAGCCCCAGCATTTT	CASSYSAGAGQPQHF
.	TRBJ2-2	.	TRBV4-3	TGCGCCAGCAGCCAAGATCACGGGGCCGGGGAGCTGTTTTTT	CASSQDHGAGELFF
.	TRBJ2-1	TRBD2	TRBV28	TGTGCCCTAGGGACTACATACAATGAGCAGTTCTTC	CALGTTYNEQFF
.	TRBJ2-1	TRBD2	TRBV12-5	TGTGCTAGTGGGCGGGGGATCGGAGGTGAGCAGTTCTTC	CASGRGIGGEQFF
.	TRBJ1-2	.	TRBV5-1	TGCGCCAGCAGCTTGGAACCATCGGGTCCTGTAACTAACTATGGCTACACCTTC	CASSLEPSGPVTNYGYTF
.	TRBJ1-3	TRBD1	TRBV10-3	TGTGCCATCAGTTTCCCGACAGGGAACGGAAACACCATATATTTT	CAISFPTGNGNTIYF
.	TRBJ2-7	.	TRBV19	TGTGCCAGTAGCCAGACGGCGGGGTGGGAGCAGTACTTC	CASSQTAGWEQYF
.	TRBJ2-7	TRBD2	TRBV3-1/TRBV3-2	TGTGCCAGCAGCCCTAGGACTAGCGGATACGAGCAGTACTTC	CASSPRTSGYEQYF
few	TRBJ2-7	TRBD2	TRBV6-5	TGTGCCAGCAGACTCGGGGGGGCGATCGAGCAGTACTTC	CASRLGGAIEQYF
.	TRBJ2-1	TRBD2	TRBV6-6	TGTGCCAGCAGTCGATTAGATCTAGCGGGGAGATCTGACAATGAGCAGTTCTTC	CASSRLDLAGRSDNEQFF
.	TRBJ2-5	TRBD1	TRBV29-1	TGCAGCGTAGCGACAGGGCAAGAGACCCAGTACTTC	CSVATGQETQYF